This TCR beta chain originates from a study of blood T cells in healthy people across ages. General observations from the study: With unsorted PBMCs, a conclusive comparison of naive versus antigen-experienced cells was not possible. Age advanced and TCR beta diversity per million T cells fell, roughly linearly.

Of note for this clonotype: Its antigen is still unknown.

This CDR3 has 15 amino acids. Germline V gene lookup returns CDR1 SGHTA and CDR2 FQGNSA. Trimming removed 1 base from V and 3 bases from J, with 11 bases in between. Through a sample-barcoded 5' primer and a J-beta primer mix, a second PCR was run for roughly 7 to 11 cycles. TCRdb re-analysed the 5' RACE reads in MiXCR, keeping a single row per CDR3 protein. The repertoire consists of fewer than 2,000,000 distinct CDR3 sequences, with 30% to 40% occurring once and the leading ten covering 11%. This chain uses TRBV7-2 with TRBJ2-3; no firm D call. Material: blood. The receptor comes from a woman in her twenties or thirties in good health. The CDR3 nucleotides read TGTGCCAGCAGCTTAGGTAGAGTGCCTACAGATACGCAGTATTTT. This encodes CASSLGRVPTDTQYF.